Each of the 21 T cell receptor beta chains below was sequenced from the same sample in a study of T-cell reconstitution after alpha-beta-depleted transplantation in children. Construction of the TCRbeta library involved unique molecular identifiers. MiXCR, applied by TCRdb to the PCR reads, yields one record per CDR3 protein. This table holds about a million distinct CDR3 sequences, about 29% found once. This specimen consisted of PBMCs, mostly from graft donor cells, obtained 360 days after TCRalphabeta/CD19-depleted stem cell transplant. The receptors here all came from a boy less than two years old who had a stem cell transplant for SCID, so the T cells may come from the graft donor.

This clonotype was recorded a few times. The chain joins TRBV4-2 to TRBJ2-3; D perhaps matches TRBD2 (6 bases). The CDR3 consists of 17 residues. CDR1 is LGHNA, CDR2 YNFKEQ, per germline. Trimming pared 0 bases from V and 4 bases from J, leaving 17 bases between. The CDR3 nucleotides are TGTGCCAGCAGCCAAGAAGTCTCGGGGGTGAGGCCAGATACGCAGTATTTT. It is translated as CASSQEVSGVRPDTQYF.

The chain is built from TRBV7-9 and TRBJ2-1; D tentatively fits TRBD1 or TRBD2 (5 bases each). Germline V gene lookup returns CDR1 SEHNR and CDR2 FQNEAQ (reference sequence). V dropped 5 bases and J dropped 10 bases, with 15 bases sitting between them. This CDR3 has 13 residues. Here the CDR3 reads CASSVGVRWEQFF. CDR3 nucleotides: TGTGCCAGCAGCGTGGGGGTCCGGTGGGAGCAGTTCTTC.

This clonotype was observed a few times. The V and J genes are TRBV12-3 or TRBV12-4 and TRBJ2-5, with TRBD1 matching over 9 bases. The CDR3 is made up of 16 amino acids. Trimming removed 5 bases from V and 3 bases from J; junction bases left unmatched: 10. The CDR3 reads CASSKPRTGAEETQYF. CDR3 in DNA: TGTGCCAGCAGTAAGCCCCGGACAGGGGCCGAAGAGACCCAGTACTTC.

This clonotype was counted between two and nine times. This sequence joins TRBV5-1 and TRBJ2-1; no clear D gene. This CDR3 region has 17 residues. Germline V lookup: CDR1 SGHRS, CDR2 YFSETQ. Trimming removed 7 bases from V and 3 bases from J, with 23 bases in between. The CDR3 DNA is TGCGCCAGCCGAGTGACTCTCACTCCATCTGACTACAATGAGCAGTTCTTC. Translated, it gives CASRVTLTPSDYNEQFF.

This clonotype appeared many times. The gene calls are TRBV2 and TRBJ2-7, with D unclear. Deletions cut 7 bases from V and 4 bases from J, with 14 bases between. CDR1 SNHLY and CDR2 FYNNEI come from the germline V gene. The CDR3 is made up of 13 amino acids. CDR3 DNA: TGTGCCAGCACCCCCCGCAGAGGATACGAGCAGTACTTC. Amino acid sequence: CASTPRRGYEQYF.

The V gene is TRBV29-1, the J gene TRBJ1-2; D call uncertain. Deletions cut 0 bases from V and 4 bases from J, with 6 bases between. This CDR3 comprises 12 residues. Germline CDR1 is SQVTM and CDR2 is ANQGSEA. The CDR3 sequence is CSVEDLRYGYTF. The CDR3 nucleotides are TGCAGCGTTGAAGATCTGCGCTATGGCTACACCTTC.

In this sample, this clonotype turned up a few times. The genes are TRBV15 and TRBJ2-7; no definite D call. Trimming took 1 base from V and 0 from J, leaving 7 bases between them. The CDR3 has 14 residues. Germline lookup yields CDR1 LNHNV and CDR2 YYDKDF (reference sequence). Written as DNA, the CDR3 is TGTGCCACCAGCAGAGCGGACGGCTCCTACGAGCAGTACTTC. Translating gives CATSRADGSYEQYF.

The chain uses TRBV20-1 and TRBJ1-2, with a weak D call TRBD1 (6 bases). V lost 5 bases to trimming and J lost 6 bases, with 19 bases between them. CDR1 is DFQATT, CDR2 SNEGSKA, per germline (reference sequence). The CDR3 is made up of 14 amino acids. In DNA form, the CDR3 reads TGCAGTGCTCAACTAGGGGGGCGCCGGGATGGCTACACCTTC. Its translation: CSAQLGGRRDGYTF.

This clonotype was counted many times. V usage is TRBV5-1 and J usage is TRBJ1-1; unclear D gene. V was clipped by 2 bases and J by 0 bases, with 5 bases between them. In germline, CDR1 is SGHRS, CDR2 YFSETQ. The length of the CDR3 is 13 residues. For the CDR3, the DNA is TGCGCCAGCAGCTTAGGCATGAACACTGAAGCTTTCTTT. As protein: CASSLGMNTEAFF.

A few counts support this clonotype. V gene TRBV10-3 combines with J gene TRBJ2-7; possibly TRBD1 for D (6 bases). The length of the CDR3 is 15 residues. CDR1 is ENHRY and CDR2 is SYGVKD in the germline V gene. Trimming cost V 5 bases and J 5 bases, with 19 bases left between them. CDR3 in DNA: TGTGCCATCAGTCCTTCTACAGGGCGCCAGGACGAGCAGTACTTC. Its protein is CAISPSTGRQDEQYF.

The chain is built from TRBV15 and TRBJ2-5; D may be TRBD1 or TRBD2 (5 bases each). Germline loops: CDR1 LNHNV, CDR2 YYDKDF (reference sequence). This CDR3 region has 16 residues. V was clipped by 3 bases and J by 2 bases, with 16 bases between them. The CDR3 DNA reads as TGTGCCACCAGCAGGGTACCGGGGCCAATGCAAGAGACCCAGTACTTC. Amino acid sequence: CATSRVPGPMQETQYF.

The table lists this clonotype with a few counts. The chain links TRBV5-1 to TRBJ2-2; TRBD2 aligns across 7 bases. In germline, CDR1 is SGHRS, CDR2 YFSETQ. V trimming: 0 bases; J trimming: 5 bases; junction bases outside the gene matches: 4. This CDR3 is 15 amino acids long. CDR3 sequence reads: CASSLDLGGTGELFF. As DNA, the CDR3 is TGCGCCAGCAGCTTGGATCTGGGAGGGACCGGGGAGCTGTTTTTT.

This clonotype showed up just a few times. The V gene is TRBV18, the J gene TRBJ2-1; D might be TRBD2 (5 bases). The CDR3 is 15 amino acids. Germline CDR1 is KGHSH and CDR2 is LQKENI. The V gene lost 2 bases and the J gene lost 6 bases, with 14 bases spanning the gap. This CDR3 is CASSPFSGNGNEQFF. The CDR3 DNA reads TGTGCCAGCTCACCATTCTCCGGGAATGGCAATGAGCAGTTCTTC.

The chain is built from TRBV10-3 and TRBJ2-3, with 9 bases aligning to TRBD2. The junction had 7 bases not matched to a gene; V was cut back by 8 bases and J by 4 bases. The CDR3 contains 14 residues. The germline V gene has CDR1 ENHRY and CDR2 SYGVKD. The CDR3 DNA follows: TGTGCCATCCGTTCTAGCGGGGCCCCAGATACGCAGTATTTT. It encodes CAIRSSGAPDTQYF.

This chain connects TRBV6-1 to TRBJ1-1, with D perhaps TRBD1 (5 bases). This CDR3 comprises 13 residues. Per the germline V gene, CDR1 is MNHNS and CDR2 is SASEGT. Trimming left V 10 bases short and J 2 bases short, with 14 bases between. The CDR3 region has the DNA TGTGCCACCCATCAGACAGTTAACACTGAAGCTTTCTTT. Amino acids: CATHQTVNTEAFF.

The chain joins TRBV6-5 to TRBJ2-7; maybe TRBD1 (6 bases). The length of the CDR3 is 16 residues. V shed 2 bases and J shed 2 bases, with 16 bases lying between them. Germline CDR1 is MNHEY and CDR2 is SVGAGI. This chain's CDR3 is CASSYRSDSSAYEQYF. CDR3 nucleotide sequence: TGTGCCAGCAGTTACCGATCGGACAGTTCTGCCTACGAGCAGTACTTC.

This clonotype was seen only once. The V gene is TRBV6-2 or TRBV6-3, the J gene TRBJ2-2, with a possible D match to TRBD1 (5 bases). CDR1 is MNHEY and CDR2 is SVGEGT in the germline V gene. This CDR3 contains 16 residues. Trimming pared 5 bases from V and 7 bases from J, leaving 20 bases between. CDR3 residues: CASSLTTPGQGGELFF. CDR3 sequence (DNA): TGTGCCAGCAGTCTAACGACCCCAGGGCAGGGCGGGGAGCTGTTTTTT.

For the CDR3, the DNA is TGTGCCAGCAGCAAAGGGACAGGGGGCGCGAATCAGCCCCAGCATTTT. It specifies CASSKGTGGANQPQHF. The gene calls are TRBV12-3 or TRBV12-4 and TRBJ1-5, with 12 positions matching TRBD1. CDR3 length: 16 amino acids. Trimming cost V 6 bases and J 4 bases; bases outside gene matches: 7.

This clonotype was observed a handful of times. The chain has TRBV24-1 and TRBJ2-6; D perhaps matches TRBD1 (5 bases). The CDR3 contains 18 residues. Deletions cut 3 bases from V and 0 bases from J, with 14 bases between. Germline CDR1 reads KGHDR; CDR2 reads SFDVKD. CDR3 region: CATSDSRAGPSGANVLTF. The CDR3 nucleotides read TGTGCCACCAGTGATAGTCGGGCAGGGCCCTCTGGGGCCAACGTCCTGACTTTC.

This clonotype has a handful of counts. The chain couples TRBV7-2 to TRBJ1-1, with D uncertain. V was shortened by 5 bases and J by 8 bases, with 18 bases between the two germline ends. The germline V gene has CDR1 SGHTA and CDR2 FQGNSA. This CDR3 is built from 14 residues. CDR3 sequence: CASSPRTSGLEAFF. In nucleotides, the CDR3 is TGTGCCAGCAGCCCCCGGACCTCCGGTCTGGAAGCTTTCTTT.

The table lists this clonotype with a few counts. CDR3 sequence (DNA): TGTGCCAGCTCACCTAAAGCAAACAATCAGCCCCAGCATTTT. Its protein product is CASSPKANNQPQHF. The rearrangement joins TRBV18 to TRBJ1-5; D not resolved. CDR1 and CDR2 from the germline V gene are KGHSH and LQKENI. The CDR3 has 14 residues. V shed 3 bases and J shed 3 bases, with 9 bases lying between them. Complete variable domain (other parts from reference TRBV18 and TRBJ1-5): NAGVMQNPRHLVRRRGQEARLRCSPMKGHSHVYWYRQLPEEGLKFMVYLQKENIIDESGMPKERFSAEFPKEGPSILRIQQVVRGDSAAYFCASSPKANNQPQHFGDGTRLSIL.